This T cell receptor (beta chain) is from a study of cytomegalovirus exposure and HLA in healthy donors (TCRdb year 2017). Looking at the study overall: An earlier analysis of several hundred of the donors reported roughly 300 Gb of sequence data and 95 million to 120 million unique TCR beta sequences obtained from 180 million or so T cells. Roughly 300 gigabases of sequencing data and around 80 million unique TCR sequences made up an early release that covered several hundred HLA-typed donors. Among the roughly 390 genotyped donors, roughly 80% belonged to the genetic ancestry cluster associated with self-reported Caucasian donors. The study aimed to test whether signatures of past pathogen exposure could be identified by cataloging public T cell receptors. The study profiled the T cell repertoires of hundreds of subjects by immunosequencing and related them to cytomegalovirus serostatus. Along with the approximately 620-subject first cohort, a separate validation cohort of 120 different subjects was used. The study combined high-throughput TCR immunosequencing, statistical association of individual TCRs with disease status, and machine learning to predict cytomegalovirus infection status. To study patterns of TCR occurrence, a later analysis re-analyzed previously published TCR beta repertoires from several hundred donors and added high-resolution HLA genotyping. Rather than using new phenotypic data, the later analysis identified candidate immune exposures from TCR beta sequences and from how often those sequences occurred across donors. To decide whether each TCR beta V gene segment behaved as functional or pseudogenic, an earlier analysis of 587 of the donors relied on high-throughput TCR beta sequencing. Donor age, sex, ethnicity and CMV serostatus were compiled alongside the repertoire data. Genome-wide SNP genotypes for about 65% of the roughly 670 donors were used in a later genetic analysis, which treated that subset as a discovery cohort. All discovery cohort repertoires had been generated using a single sequencing platform. HLA typing included class I and class II loci at four-digit resolution. The number of typed donors differed by locus: roughly 629-640 for A, B, C, DRB1 and DQB1; 522 for DQA1; 606 for DPA1; and approximately 450 for DPB1. Five DR-DQ haplotypes were treated as single units for association and clustering because of strong linkage in the cohort. Across some 400 genotyped donors of the cohort, an average of approximately 240,000 unique TCR beta nucleotide sequences per donor were sequenced, and around 19% of those sequences were non-productive. Overall study results and their limits: When HLA alleles, especially DR and DQ, strongly co-occurred, attributing TCR associations to individual alleles was difficult. Roughly uniform sequencing depth across donors was assumed in presence/absence analyses, although this assumption may not hold. The 87-base-pair reads could not distinguish some IMGT-functional V segments, including TRBV6-2 and TRBV6-3, so those segments were excluded. In a later analysis, the rate of TCR association differed among HLA loci, with DRB1 alleles having the most associated TCRs and HLA-C alleles having the fewest. A few of the identified cytomegalovirus-associated TCR beta chains were confirmed in vitro to be specific for cytomegalovirus antigens. A further reported finding was that TCR beta sequences accurately predicted the HLA-A and HLA-B alleles for most subjects in the first cohort. For the cohort, immune exposure information was limited to CMV serostatus. Most CMV-associated TCR beta chains appeared to be HLA-restricted in a later analysis, and the HLA associations seemed to be driven largely by CMV exposure. At a false discovery rate of 0.05, a later analysis linked 16,000 or so TCR beta sequences to specific HLA alleles. In a later genetic analysis, fewer N-insertions in productive TCRs were reported among donors in an Asian-associated ancestry cluster than the 666-donor mean. Because HLA typing was missing for some donors at each locus, association tests included only the typed subset. A total of fewer than 200 TCR beta chains were listed by the study as associated with cytomegalovirus. V-gene and J-gene trimming of TCR beta chains was associated with a missense DCLRE1C variant in a later genetic analysis, and the association was replicated in an independent cohort. Compared with equally common non-associated chains, HLA-associated TCR beta chains in a later analysis were more clonally expanded and had lower generation probabilities. Across donors, most TCR sequences were observed very rarely, whereas some public TCRs were present in many individuals. The cohort was sequenced for TCR beta chains only, and without alpha or paired-chain data the features that could be detected were limited. An earlier analysis of around 540 of the donors showed that most TCR beta V segments appeared in productive rearrangements either about 87% or about 30% of the time, which broadly matched IMGT annotations. The earlier analysis of 587 of the donors excluded seventeen rarely observed V segments, including chromosome 9 orphons, because counts were too low. The classifier was reported to diagnose cytomegalovirus status with high specificity and sensitivity in both the original and validation cohorts. A cluster of highly shared sequence variants was judged likely to be a technical artifact of the sequencing pipeline. Correlated functional status among segregating V segments might reflect linkage disequilibrium, but an unknown experimental factor could not be ruled out. The authors suggested that the approach could potentially be generalized to other disease states and immunological phenotypes. In a later analysis, several top co-occurrence clusters were reported to appear linked to parvovirus B19, influenza, CMV and Epstein-Barr virus.

The cohort comprised fewer than 700 healthy bone marrow donors. Cohort members were all nominally healthy when sampled, although unrecorded immune exposures were likely present. The donor was CMV seropositive and was included in the group of almost 300 seropositive cohort members. Every donor gave a peripheral blood sample, and the peripheral blood mononuclear cells from that sample were used for TCR beta sequencing. Genomic DNA extraction from the blood cell samples was performed with the Qiagen DNeasy Blood Extraction Kit. For CDR1 and CDR2, the germline V gene (reference sequence) lists GTSNPN and SVGIG. The CDR3 contains 14 residues, cysteine and phenylalanine counted. Of the read, only the CDR3 DNA is kept; its 42 bases are in frame from base 1. Ends trimmed: V by 1 base, J by 3 bases; bases unmatched to a gene: 0. The method was the immunoSEQ multiplex PCR assay. For the multiplex PCR, a mixture combining 60 forward primers for TCR Vbeta segments and 13 reverse primers for TCR Jbeta segments was used. Amplification of the CDR3 region of rearranged TCR beta genes was performed with a multiplex PCR assay on genomic DNA. The amplified TCR beta libraries were sequenced on the Illumina HiSeq System as 87-base-pair reads. As for how the authors treated the data: A later analysis tallied about 77 million unique TCR beta chains across the 666 repertoires, and 10 million to 11 million of those chains were shared by two or more donors. A nearest-neighbor algorithm error-corrected the raw reads and collapsed the reads into unique sequences, merging closely related sequences to remove PCR and sequencing errors. V, D and J gene segments were assigned by aligning CDR3 sequences to IMGT reference sequences. For a sequence to be retained, at least a six-nucleotide match to both a V gene segment and a J gene segment was required. Rearrangements were called productive when the CDR3 lacked stop codons and stayed in frame with V and J; all others were non-productive. Following IMGT convention, CDR3 was defined as the stretch from the second conserved V-encoded cysteine up to the conserved J-encoded phenylalanine. In an earlier analysis of more than 550 of the donors, sequences lacking an unambiguous match to a single V gene segment were excluded. In an earlier analysis of 587 of the donors, a V segment was called functional when productive rearrangements were above 56.7%, and segregating when the standard deviation between donors exceeded 5%. A statistical classification framework was developed to diagnose cytomegalovirus status using the catalog of TCR beta chain sequences. V and J gene assignment, in a later analysis, came from comparing TCR nucleotide sequences with IMGT/GENE-DB human TR gene sequences. Using the TCRdist pipeline, a later analysis assigned CDR3 sequences along with most-parsimonious VDJ recombination scenarios. In a later analysis, every TCR beta chain was defined by the combination of its CDR3 amino acid sequence and its V-gene family, and reads without a unique V-gene family were dropped. As a way to deal with suspected cross-contamination and a sequencing artifact, a later analysis dropped hundreds of nucleotide sequences that were highly shared and had low generation probability. In a later analysis, a clonal expansion index was calculated for each public chain from normalized within-repertoire ranks of inferred template counts. In a later analysis, generation probabilities were computed with a VDJ recombination model fitted to out-of-frame rearrangements, and the resulting probabilities were checked against IGoR. In a later analysis, TCR-TCR, TCR-HLA and TCR-CMV co-occurrence was scored with hypergeometric tests, and a repertoire-size bias correction was applied to TCR pairs. False discovery rates were estimated in a later analysis by permuting HLA or CMV assignments 20 times. In a later analysis, co-occurring TCRs were grouped with DBSCAN, and TCRdist sequence similarity was added when clustering was performed within HLA-allele-positive subsets. Co-occurrence clustering excluded repertoires with fewer than 30,000 or more than 120,000 public chains, plus five with anomalous nucleotide sharing. TCRdb obtained this table from immuneACCESS and retained in-frame rearrangements with V and J assigned. These tables miss some clones; where compared with another copy, unresolved V genes account for less than half of the shortfall, and the remainder is unexplained. V and J calls and clone size follow that table, whereas D and trimming were derived from the DNA. This sample is represented by 150,000 to 200,000 clones; nearly 70% of them were singletons. About 9.4% of the sample is held by the ten biggest clonotypes.

As for this clone: Which antigen it targets is not known. Per-base qualities were not stored, and no clone one base away is much larger.

The V gene is TRBV30 and the J gene is TRBJ2-1, and 10 junctional nucleotides match TRBD2. Sequences were obtained from PBMCs. This receptor was obtained from a man aged 30 to 45 in good health and CMV-seropositive. The nucleotide sequence reads as follows: TGTGCCTGGAGTGCTAGCGGGAGCTACAATGAGCAGTTCTTC. Translated, this gives CAWSASGSYNEQFF.